What follows is one T cell receptor beta chain and its context. The junction does not match germline at one end; this may be a read error. This entry comes from a study of brain metastases from non-small cell lung cancer. The CDR3 is 14 residues long. Germline V gene data show CDR1 as SGHTA and CDR2 as FQGNSA. Data came from immunoSEQ multiplex PCR; TCRdb stores just in-frame clones and leaves some out. Of about 4,900 clones listed, 60% to 85% are singletons. Material for sequencing was primary lung tumor tissue. The origin of this receptor is a donor at least 40 years old with non-small cell lung cancer. The chain combines TRBV7-2 with TRBJ1-1; no clear D. The CDR3 is CASSFGRMNTETFF. Here the CDR3 DNA reads TGTGCCAGCAGCTTTGGACGGATGAACACTGAAACTTTCTTT.